The rows below give T cell receptor beta chains drawn from one sample of a study of shared clonotypes between healthy human individuals. Sequencing was performed with immunoSEQ multiplex PCR; in TCRdb, only in-frame clones are kept and a portion is missing. In the table there are about 180,000 clones, 90% to 95% of which are singletons. The sequenced sample consisted of naive CD4+ T cells sorted from blood. Receptors were obtained from a woman aged 25-40 years in good health. The CDR3 runs from the conserved cysteine through the conserved F or W. D genes are given only for firm matches. A row's size may be missing; if present it is once, few, many or a size class.

length	V	D	J	size	CDR3	DNA
13	TRBV11-2	.	TRBJ2-7	.	CASSRLQAYEQYF	TGTGCCAGCAGCCGACTCCAAGCCTACGAGCAGTACTTC
16	TRBV4-2	.	TRBJ2-2	.	CASSQDSGLGTGELFF	TGTGCCAGCAGCCAAGATAGCGGTTTGGGGACCGGGGAGCTGTTTTTT
16	TRBV9	.	TRBJ2-7	.	CASSVGAGTADYEQYF	TGTGCCAGCAGCGTAGGGGCGGGGACTGCGGACTACGAGCAGTACTTC
13	TRBV7-8	.	TRBJ2-7	.	CASSPGRTYEQYF	TGTGCCAGCAGCCCGGGACGGACCTACGAGCAGTACTTC
16	TRBV7-2	TRBD1	TRBJ1-5	.	CASSLGTGHDNQPQHF	TGTGCCAGCAGCTTAGGGACAGGGCACGACAATCAGCCCCAGCATTTT
12	TRBV29-1	TRBD2	TRBJ2-7	.	CSAAGDYYEQYF	TGCAGCGCCGCGGGGGACTACTACGAGCAGTACTTC
15	TRBV7-6	TRBD2	TRBJ2-7	.	CASSLEPSGTYEQYF	TGTGCCAGCAGCTTAGAGCCTAGCGGGACATACGAGCAGTACTTC
14	TRBV19	.	TRBJ1-2	.	CASSTDISYYGYTF	TGTGCCAGTAGTACGGACATCTCCTATTATGGCTACACCTTC
15	TRBV28	.	TRBJ1-1	once	CASSLDSAENTEAFF	TGTGCCAGCAGTTTAGATAGTGCGGAGAACACTGAAGCTTTCTTC
16	TRBV9	.	TRBJ1-1	.	CASSVGPHRAATEAFF	TGTGCCAGCAGCGTAGGCCCCCACAGGGCGGCCACTGAAGCTTTCTTT
14	TRBV19	TRBD1	TRBJ1-4	.	CASEQGTTNEKLFF	TGTGCCAGTGAACAGGGGACAACTAATGAAAAACTGTTTTTT
14	TRBV2	TRBD1	TRBJ1-5	few	CASKQGAGNQPQHF	TGTGCCAGCAAACAGGGGGCGGGCAATCAGCCCCAGCATTTT
19	TRBV4-1	.	TRBJ2-7	.	CASSQLYPSGRGKDYEQYF	TGCGCCAGCAGCCAACTTTACCCGTCCGGACGGGGGAAGGACTACGAGCAGTACTTC
16	TRBV4-1	.	TRBJ2-7	.	CASSQLPTAAAYEQYF	TGCGCCAGCAGCCAACTTCCCACGGCAGCAGCCTACGAGCAGTACTTC
18	TRBV2	.	TRBJ1-4	once	CASSTIHVAPGAGEKLFF	TGTGCCAGCAGCACCATCCACGTCGCCCCAGGGGCAGGAGAAAAACTGTTTTTT
20	TRBV14	TRBD2	TRBJ2-7	.	CASSLRPGLAGGSFLDEQYF	TGTGCCAGCAGCTTGCGGCCGGGACTAGCGGGAGGGTCATTTTTGGACGAGCAGTACTTC
16	TRBV14	TRBD1	TRBJ1-1	.	CASSRRQGPMNTEAFF	TGTGCCAGCAGCCGCCGACAGGGTCCCATGAACACTGAAGCTTTCTTT
14	TRBV28	.	TRBJ2-7	.	CASRVGQLRVEQYF	TGTGCCAGCAGGGTCGGACAGTTAAGGGTCGAGCAGTACTTC
15	TRBV29-1	TRBD1	TRBJ2-7	.	CSVVRGTGESDEQYF	TGCAGCGTGGTACGGGGGACAGGGGAGTCTGACGAGCAGTACTTC
14	TRBV16	TRBD1	TRBJ2-1	.	CASSHQDRGEEQFF	TGTGCCAGCAGCCACCAGGACAGGGGTGAGGAGCAGTTCTTC
13	TRBV28	TRBD2	TRBJ2-7	.	CALSSGIVYEQYF	TGTGCCTTGAGTAGCGGGATCGTCTACGAGCAGTACTTC
15	TRBV19	.	TRBJ1-5	.	CASSIDRSSNQPQHF	TGTGCCAGTAGTATAGATCGCAGTAGCAATCAGCCCCAGCATTTT
13	TRBV7-9	.	TRBJ1-3	.	CASSLVYRNTIYF	TGTGCCAGCAGCTTAGTTTATAGAAACACCATATATTTT
15	TRBV7-3	TRBD2	TRBJ2-7	.	CASSLLAGESYEQYF	TGTGCCAGCAGCTTACTAGCGGGAGAATCCTACGAGCAGTACTTC
14	TRBV28	.	TRBJ2-5	once	CASSFFLPRETQYF	TGTGCCAGCAGTTTTTTCCTCCCTCGGGAGACCCAGTACTTC
16	TRBV4-1	.	TRBJ1-1	.	CASSQVAVPRNTEAFF	TGCGCCAGCAGCCAAGTCGCAGTCCCTCGTAACACTGAAGCTTTCTTT
14	TRBV6-4	.	TRBJ2-2	.	CASSAQFNTGELFF	TGTGCCAGCAGTGCCCAGTTTAACACCGGGGAGCTGTTTTTT
17	TRBV5-6	.	TRBJ2-7	.	CASSLVSLQELLCGQYF	TGTGCCAGCAGCTTGGTTAGTCTGCAGGAGTTATTGTGCGGGCAGTACTTC
18	TRBV5-6	.	TRBJ1-2	.	CASSSYGRDGETNYGYTF	TGTGCCAGCAGCTCGTATGGAAGGGACGGGGAGACTAACTATGGCTACACCTTC
12	TRBV28	.	TRBJ1-3	.	CASRPTGNTIYF	TGTGCCAGCAGACCGACGGGAAACACCATATATTTT
13	TRBV13	TRBD2	TRBJ2-1	once	CASSSELAGEQFF	TGTGCCAGCAGTTCTGAATTAGCGGGAGAGCAGTTCTTC
12	TRBV7-9	TRBD1	TRBJ1-1	.	CASSSDRAEAFF	TGTGCCAGCAGTTCGGACAGGGCGGAAGCTTTCTTT
15	TRBV10-3	.	TRBJ1-1	.	CAISYTGRTNTEAFF	TGTGCCATCAGTTATACCGGGAGGACCAACACTGAAGCTTTCTTT
15	TRBV18	TRBD2	TRBJ2-1	.	CASSQLAGGVNEQFF	TGTGCCAGCTCACAATTAGCGGGAGGGGTCAATGAGCAGTTCTTC
17	TRBV28	.	TRBJ1-3	.	CASISGSPFSSGNTIYF	TGTGCCAGCATTTCCGGGAGCCCCTTTAGCTCTGGAAACACCATATATTTT
15	TRBV5-1	TRBD1	TRBJ2-3	.	CASSTGQGGTDTQYF	TGCGCCAGCAGCACGGGACAGGGCGGCACAGATACGCAGTATTTT
15	TRBV6-5	.	TRBJ2-7	.	CASSFGRESSYEQYF	TGTGCCAGCAGTTTCGGACGGGAAAGCTCCTACGAGCAGTACTTC
15	TRBV18	.	TRBJ2-3	.	CASSPGLTKEGTQYF	TGTGCCAGCTCACCGGGCTTAACTAAGGAGGGTACGCAGTATTTT
17	TRBV18	TRBD2	TRBJ2-5	.	CASSGTSGHRGQETQYF	TGTGCCAGCTCGGGTACTAGCGGCCATCGGGGCCAAGAGACCCAGTACTTC
14	TRBV7-2	.	TRBJ1-1	.	CASSVTGESTEAFF	TGTGCCAGCAGCGTAACGGGCGAGAGCACTGAAGCTTTCTTT
15	TRBV25-1	.	TRBJ1-3	.	CASSESDFSGNTIYF	TGTGCCAGCAGTGAATCGGATTTCTCTGGAAACACCATATATTTT
15	TRBV5-1	.	TRBJ2-7	.	CASSLGSGGTYEQYF	TGCGCCAGCAGCTTGGGCTCCGGAGGAACCTACGAGCAGTACTTC
17	TRBV28	.	TRBJ1-5	once	CASSFPYPRKGSQPQHF	TGTGCCAGCAGTTTCCCATATCCAAGGAAAGGGAGTCAGCCCCAGCATTTT